These 3 T cell receptor beta chains came from one sample sequenced in a study of glioma-infiltrating T cells. Using RNA template, CDR3s of TCR alpha and beta were amplified with iRepertoire arm-PCR. TCRdb recomputed calls from the multiplex PCR reads with MiXCR, one row per CDR3 protein. The data hold about 400,000 distinct CDR3 sequences, with 41% observed a single time. The sequencing sample was made of glioma tissue, nonneoplastic brain tissue, or PBMCs (not recorded which). The receptors come from a human donor with low-grade glioma or glioblastoma, undergoing nonglioma brain surgery, or in good health (not recorded which).

Remarks on this clonotype: At one end, the junction sequence differs from germline, possibly due to a read error. V and J are TRBV29-1 and TRBJ1-2; weak D call: TRBD1 (5 bases). The V gene's germline CDR1 is SQVTM and CDR2 ANQGSEA. The CDR3 loop spans 11 amino acids. The CDR3 DNA reads as TGCAGCGTTGGGGGCTCCTATGGCTGCACCTTC. It encodes CSVGGSYGCTF.

V is TRBV19 and J is TRBJ2-2; D uncertain. Germline V gene sequence: CDR1 LNHDA, CDR2 SQIVND (reference sequence). Trimming shortened V by 2 bases and J by 2 bases, and 6 bases separated the two germline ends. This CDR3 has 14 residues. The CDR3 is CASSISLNTGELFF. Written as DNA, the CDR3 is TGTGCCAGTAGTATATCCCTAAACACCGGGGAGCTGTTTTTT.

This clonotype was seen a few times. This rearrangement joins TRBV4-1 to TRBJ2-3, with no clear D. Trimming left V 2 bases short and J 2 bases short, with 2 bases between. The CDR3 consists of 12 residues. CDR1 and CDR2 (germline): MGHRA, YSYEKL. The CDR3: CASSQITDTQYF. The CDR3 DNA is TGCGCCAGCAGCCAAATCACAGATACGCAGTATTTT.